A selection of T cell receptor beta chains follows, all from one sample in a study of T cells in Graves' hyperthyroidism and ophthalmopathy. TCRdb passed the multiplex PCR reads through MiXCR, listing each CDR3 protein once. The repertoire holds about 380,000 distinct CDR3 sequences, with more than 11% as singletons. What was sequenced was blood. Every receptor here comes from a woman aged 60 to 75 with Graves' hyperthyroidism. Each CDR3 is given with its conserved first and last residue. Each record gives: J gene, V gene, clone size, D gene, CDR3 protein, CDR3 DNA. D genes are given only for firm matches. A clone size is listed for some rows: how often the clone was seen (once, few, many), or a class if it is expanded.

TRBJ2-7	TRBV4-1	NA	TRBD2	CASRWEPAGGEQYF	TGCGCCAGCAGGTGGGAACCGGCCGGGGGGGAGCAGTACTTC
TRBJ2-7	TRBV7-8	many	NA	CASSLFASAYEQYF	TGTGCCAGCAGCTTATTCGCGTCAGCCTACGAGCAGTACTTC
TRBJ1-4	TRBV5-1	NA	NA	CASSLGGTPTNEKLFF	TGCGCCAGCAGCTTGGGTGGGACACCAACTAATGAAAAACTGTTTTTT
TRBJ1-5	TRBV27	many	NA	CASSRDGEFGNQPQHF	TGTGCCAGCAGTAGGGACGGAGAATTTGGCAATCAGCCCCAGCATTTT
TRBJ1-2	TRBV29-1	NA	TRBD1	CSVEDLWTGEYGYTF	TGCAGCGTTGAAGATCTCTGGACAGGGGAGTATGGCTACACCTTC
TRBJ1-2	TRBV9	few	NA	CASSVGNSYGYTF	TGTGCCAGCAGCGTAGGGAACAGCTATGGCTACACCTTC
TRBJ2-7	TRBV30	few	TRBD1	CAWRARGPYEQYF	TGTGCCTGGAGGGCCAGGGGGCCCTACGAGCAGTACTTC
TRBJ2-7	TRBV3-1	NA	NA	CASSREDSLSSYEQYF	TGTGCCAGCAGCCGAGAGGACAGTCTGAGCTCCTACGAGCAGTACTTC
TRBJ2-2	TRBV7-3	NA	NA	CASSLNAANTGELFF	TGTGCCAGCAGCTTAAACGCGGCGAACACCGGGGAGCTGTTTTTT
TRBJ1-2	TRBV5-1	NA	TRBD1	CASSKNPGGFTSNYGYTF	TGCGCCAGCAGCAAGAACCCAGGGGGGTTTACTTCTAACTATGGCTACACCTTC
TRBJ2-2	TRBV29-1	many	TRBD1	CSVRGQGTGELFF	TGCAGCGTTCGCGGACAGGGAACCGGGGAGCTGTTTTTT
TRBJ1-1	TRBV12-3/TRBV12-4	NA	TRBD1	CASSLSGQGVREAFF	TGTGCCAGCTCACTATCGGGACAGGGGGTCCGTGAAGCTTTCTTT
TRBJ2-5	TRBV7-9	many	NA	CASSPTGSQETQYF	TGTGCCAGCAGCCCGACCGGGTCTCAAGAGACCCAGTACTTC
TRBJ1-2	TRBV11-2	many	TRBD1	CASSLAGGYGYTF	TGTGCCAGCAGCTTAGCAGGGGGCTATGGCTACACCTTC
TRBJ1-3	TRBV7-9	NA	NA	CASSLIAVSGNTIYF	TGTGCCAGCAGCTTAATAGCCGTCTCTGGAAACACCATATATTTT
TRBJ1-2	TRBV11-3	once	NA	CASGLMPGSSDGYTF	TGTGCCAGCGGCTTAATGCCGGGATCCTCGGACGGCTACACCTTC
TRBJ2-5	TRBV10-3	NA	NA	CAVAGQQETQYF	TGTGCCGTCGCGGGCCAACAAGAGACCCAGTACTTC
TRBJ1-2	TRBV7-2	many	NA	CASSLDGRGALRMDGYTF	TGTGCCAGCAGCTTAGACGGGAGGGGGGCCCTTAGGATGGATGGCTACACCTTC
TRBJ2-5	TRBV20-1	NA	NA	CSATNRDETQYF	TGCAGTGCTACGAACAGGGATGAGACCCAGTACTTC
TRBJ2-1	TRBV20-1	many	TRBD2	CSATSSGRGFGNEQFF	TGCAGTGCCACATCTAGCGGGAGGGGGTTTGGGAATGAGCAGTTCTTC
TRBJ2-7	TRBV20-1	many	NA	CSAIATSSYEQYF	TGCAGTGCTATAGCGACAAGCTCCTACGAGCAGTACTTC
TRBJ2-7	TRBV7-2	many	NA	CASSLGVGVYEQYF	TGTGCCAGCAGCTTAGGTGTTGGGGTCTACGAGCAGTACTTC
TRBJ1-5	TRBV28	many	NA	CASHPPSNSNQPQHF	TGTGCCAGCCACCCTCCCAGTAATAGCAATCAGCCCCAGCATTTT
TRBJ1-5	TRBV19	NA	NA	CASSVRTYHSNQPQHF	TGTGCCAGTAGTGTAAGGACTTACCATAGCAATCAGCCCCAGCATTTT
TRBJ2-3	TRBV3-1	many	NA	CASSQDLAGPDTQYF	TGTGCCAGCAGCCAAGATCTGGCAGGGCCAGATACGCAGTATTTT
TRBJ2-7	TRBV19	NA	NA	CASSIASRSSSYEQYF	TGTGCCAGTAGTATAGCTTCCCGGAGCAGCTCCTACGAGCAGTACTTC
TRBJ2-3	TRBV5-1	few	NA	CASSLERVDTQYF	TGCGCCAGCAGCCTAGAAAGGGTAGATACGCAGTATTTT